The sequence of this T cell receptor (beta chain) was determined in a study of blood T cell repertoires in COVID-19. Only in-frame clones appear in the TCRdb table, and some are missing; sequencing was by immunoSEQ multiplex PCR. The table has 55,000 to 65,000 clones, 82% seen once. The material sequenced was peripheral blood. The TCR originated in a human donor in a cohort sampled during active COVID-19.

CDR3 in amino acids: CASIAGGFNYGYTF. The CDR3 DNA is TGTGCCAGCATCGCAGGGGGGTTTAACTATGGCTACACCTTC. The chain recombines TRBV6-5 with TRBJ1-2; 7 nucleotides agree with TRBD1. This CDR3 contains 14 residues. V was clipped by 7 bases and J by 1 base; unmatched bases: 6. Germline V lookup: CDR1 MNHEY, CDR2 SVGAGI.